Presented here are 26 T cell receptor beta chains from one specimen sequenced in a study of tumor and adjacent non-tumor tissue in lung cancer. RNA was extracted from bulk tissue without any cell sorting. The normal lung tissue was taken more than 3 cm from the tumor edge. A modified ARM-PCR protocol with three rounds of nested PCR amplified TCRbeta. TCRdb re-called the multiplex PCR reads through MiXCR, storing one row per CDR3 protein. The sample consists of about 100,000 distinct CDR3 sequences, around three fifths of them appearing once. Sequencing input: distant non-tumor lung tissue. These receptors were obtained from a man younger than 45 with non-small cell lung cancer.

On this clonotype itself: The junction shows a germline mismatch at one end, possibly a read error. This chain's CDR3 is CGVEGISYEQYF. The CDR3 DNA is TGCGGCGTTGAGGGCATTTCCTACGAGCAGTACTTC. The rearrangement links TRBV29-1 to TRBJ2-7; perhaps TRBD2 as D (5 bases). The CDR3 length is 12 residues. From germline, CDR1 is SQVTM and CDR2 ANQGSEA.

V gene TRBV20-1 combines with J gene TRBJ2-3, with D tentatively TRBD2 (7 bases). The CDR3 length is 15 residues. Germline loops: CDR1 DFQATT, CDR2 SNEGSKA (reference sequence). V shed 7 bases and J shed 4 bases, with 21 bases lying between them. The CDR3 spells CSVISGRGAADTQYF. The CDR3 bases are TGCAGTGTTATTTCCGGACGGGGGGCAGCAGATACGCAGTATTTT.

Of note for this clonotype: This may arise from a read error, as a much more abundant clone is one base away. This chain uses TRBV4-1 with TRBJ2-7; no definite D call. Trimming shortened V by 6 bases and J by 0 bases, and 6 bases separated the two germline ends. CDR3 length: 12 amino acids. Germline CDR1 and CDR2: MGHRA and YSYEKL. The CDR3 DNA reads as TGCGCCAGCAGTGGCAACTCCTACGAGCAGTACTTC. Translated: CASSGNSYEQYF.

This clonotype has just one count. The conserved phenylalanine or tryptophan is not found at the CDR3 terminus, so this likely reflects a read error. The chain has TRBV11-2 and TRBJ2-7; TRBD2 might be the D (5 bases). Germline CDR1 reads SGHAT; CDR2 reads FQNNGV. CDR3 size: 15 residues. V was pared by 6 bases and J by 5 bases, with 20 bases between. CDR3 sequence: CASSTPGIRYHEQYY. In DNA form, the CDR3 reads TGTGCCAGCAGTACCCCCGGGATTAGGTATCACGAGCAGTACTAC.

The chain combines TRBV7-9 with TRBJ1-1, with 9 bases identical to TRBD1. The germline CDR1 and CDR2 sequences are SEHNR and FQNEAQ (reference sequence). V dropped 5 bases and J dropped 7; count of bases not matched to a gene: 8. The CDR3 is 14 amino acids. The CDR3 DNA reads as TGTGCCAGCAGCCCACAGGGGGCGAAGATTGAAGCTTTCTTT. As protein: CASSPQGAKIEAFF.

This clonotype was seen repeatedly, ten times or more. CDR3 protein: CASSRDRGHEQYF. The CDR3 DNA reads as TGTGCCAGCAGCCGCGACAGGGGCCACGAGCAGTACTTC. The chain couples TRBV12-3 or TRBV12-4 to TRBJ2-7, with TRBD1 identical over 8 bases. The CDR3 extends over 13 amino acids. After removal of 6 bases from V and 5 bases from J, the junction contained 6 bases not matched to a gene.

This clonotype is termed medium-sized (0.01 to 0.1%). V usage is TRBV11-2 and J usage is TRBJ2-2; 9 bases are shared with TRBD2. The germline V gene has CDR1 SGHAT and CDR2 FQNNGV. The CDR3 has 15 amino acids. Trimming took 5 bases from V and 2 from J; bases not matched to a gene: 3. The CDR3 sequence is CASSLSGSNTGELFF. The CDR3 DNA reads TGTGCCAGCAGCCTTAGCGGGAGTAACACCGGGGAGCTGTTTTTT.

The CDR3 loop is CASRLTSSAEAFF. The DNA for the CDR3 is TGCGCCAGCAGGTTGACGAGTAGCGCTGAAGCTTTCTTT. The chain uses TRBV5-1 and TRBJ1-1; D unresolved. Germline assignment: CDR1 SGHRS and CDR2 YFSETQ. The CDR3 loop spans 13 amino acids. Trimming cost V 5 bases and J 6 bases, with 14 bases left between them.

As concerns this clonotype: Here the CDR3 omits its conserved ending phenylalanine or tryptophan, so a read error is the likely source. The chain joins TRBV12-3 or TRBV12-4 to TRBJ2-7; no reliable D call. The CDR3 has 14 residues. For the CDR3, the DNA is TGTGCCAGCGGTTTGTCAGGCCCGTACTACGAGCAGTACTAC. It encodes CASGLSGPYYEQYY.

Regarding this clonotype: Given a much more abundant clone one base away, this may be a read error. This chain links TRBV4-1 with TRBJ1-5; D uncertain. The CDR3 is 15 residues long. Looked up from germline, CDR1 is MGHRA and CDR2 is YSYEKL. The CDR3 spells CASSQRFSSHQPQHF. CDR3 sequence (DNA): TGCGCCAGCAGCCAACGGTTCTCTAGCCATCAGCCCCAGCATTTT.

Details on this clonotype: At one boundary the junction diverges from the germline segment, which might be a read error. The chain combines TRBV10-3 with TRBJ2-3; tentatively, D is TRBD2 (6 bases). Germline V gene data show CDR1 as ENHRY and CDR2 as SYGVKD. This CDR3 spans 15 amino acids. CDR3 sequence (DNA): TGTGCCATCAGTGAGGGAGGGGTCGGAGCAGATATGCAGTATTTT. Amino acids: CAISEGGVGADMQYF.

This clonotype was counted only a few times. A much larger clone is a single base away; this may be a read error. The rearrangement links TRBV6-5 to TRBJ1-1, with D possibly TRBD1 on 5 matching bases. V lost 5 bases, J lost 4 bases, and 14 bases lay in between. Germline V gene lookup returns CDR1 MNHEY and CDR2 SVGAGI. CDR3 size: 14 residues. The DNA for the CDR3 is TGTGCCAGCAGTACCGTGGGGCGGAGCACTGAAGCTTTCTTT. It specifies CASSTVGRSTEAFF.

CDR3 DNA sequence: TGTGCCTGGAGTGCTTCGGGGGCGGGCACAGATACGCAGTATTTT. It is translated as CAWSASGAGTDTQYF. The chain is built from TRBV30 and TRBJ2-3; D may correspond to TRBD1 or TRBD2 (6 bases each). V gave up 1 base and J gave up 1 base, with 12 bases separating them. CDR3 length: 15 residues. Per the germline V gene, CDR1 is GTSNPN and CDR2 is SVGIG (reference sequence).

Turning to this clonotype: A read error may be the cause here, since a much bigger clone is one base away. V is TRBV4-2 and J is TRBJ2-5; possibly TRBD1 for D (7 bases). Looked up from germline, CDR1 is LGHNA and CDR2 is YNFKEQ. There are 15 residues in the CDR3. The CDR3 bases are TGTGCCAGCAGCCAGAGGGGTCAGGGGGGCGAGACCCAGTGCTTC. Protein sequence: CASSQRGQGGETQCF.

About this clonotype: The junction and the germline gene differ at one end; a read error may be behind it. The chain uses TRBV20-1 and TRBJ1-2, with D possibly matching TRBD1 (5 bases). The length of the CDR3 is 17 residues. Germline loops: CDR1 DFQATT, CDR2 SNEGSKA (reference sequence). The DNA for the CDR3 is TGCGGTGCTAGAGATGAGGGGCAGCCCAACTTTAACTATGGCTACACCTTC. Translating it yields CGARDEGQPNFNYGYTF.

This clonotype was recorded a few times. At one end the junction does not follow the germline gene, possibly because of a read error. The chain recombines TRBV29-1 with TRBJ2-3; TRBD2 matches 7 bases. There are 15 residues in the CDR3. Germline CDR1 reads SQVTM; CDR2 reads ANQGSEA. Here the CDR3 reads CSVDMSGTSTDTQYF. CDR3 sequence (DNA): TGTAGCGTGGACATGAGCGGGACGAGCACAGATACGCAGTATTTT.

A remark on this clonotype: An end of the junction differs from the germline gene, which may be a read error. This chain joins TRBV29-1 and TRBJ2-7; D possibly corresponds to TRBD2 (5 bases). CDR3 length equals 12 residues. The germline gives CDR1 SQVTM, CDR2 ANQGSEA. The CDR3 sequence is CTVDDGVDEQYF. The CDR3 region has the DNA TGCACCGTTGATGACGGGGTGGACGAGCAGTATTTC.

The table lists this clonotype with a few counts. V gene TRBV5-1 combines with J gene TRBJ2-1; TRBD1 matches at 9 bases. In germline, CDR1 is SGHRS, CDR2 YFSETQ. The CDR3 extends over 15 amino acids. V shed 1 base and J 9 bases; nucleotides not matched to a gene: 8. The CDR3 spells CASSLRDRVMGEQFF. CDR3 nucleotides: TGCGCCAGCAGCTTGAGGGACAGGGTAATGGGTGAGCAGTTCTTC.

This clonotype has only one observation. The rearrangement joins TRBV5-6 to TRBJ2-7; 12 bases line up with TRBD2. The CDR3 is made up of 16 amino acids. V lost 8 bases to trimming and J lost 5 bases; unmatched junction nucleotides: 14. Germline V lookup: CDR1 SGHDT, CDR2 YYEEEE. Written as DNA, the CDR3 is TGTGCCAGTAACTTGGGACTAGCGGGTCGAACGGACGAGCAGTACTTC. As protein: CASNLGLAGRTDEQYF.

This rearrangement joins TRBV12-3 or TRBV12-4 to TRBJ1-1; D gene unclear. This CDR3 is built from 12 residues. V lost 5 bases and J lost 7, with 11 bases in between. CDR3 amino acids: CASSHLLDEAFF. The CDR3 DNA follows: TGTGCCAGCAGTCACCTGCTGGATGAAGCTTTCTTT.

This clonotype has a handful of counts. The junction differs from germline at one of its ends, possibly a read error. The J gene is TRBJ2-5, the V gene TRBV20-1, with D possibly matching TRBD2 (6 bases). The CDR3 consists of 16 residues. Germline V gives CDR1 DFQATT, CDR2 SNEGSKA (reference sequence). The CDR3: CNASELKRVAQETQYF. CDR3 DNA: TGCAATGCTAGTGAACTAAAGCGGGTCGCCCAAGAGACCCAGTACTTC.

The chain carries TRBV24-1 and TRBJ2-1, with D hard to call. Germline V CDR1 and CDR2: KGHDR, SFDVKD. The CDR3 contains 12 residues. CDR3 DNA: TGTGTCATCGAAGGATCCTACAATGAGCAGTTCTTC. This codes for CVIEGSYNEQFF.

This clonotype was counted between two and nine times. Because it lacks the conserved phenylalanine or tryptophan at the end, this CDR3 is likely a read error. V is TRBV11-2 and J is TRBJ2-7, with 9 bases identical to TRBD2. The DNA end is more similar to TRBJ2-1, so the J call may be wrong. The CDR3 length is 14 residues. Per the germline V gene, CDR1 is SGHAT and CDR2 is FQNNGV. The chain's CDR3 is CASSLGLASYEQFS. The CDR3 nucleotides read TGTGCCAGCAGCCTGGGACTAGCCTCCTACGAGCAGTTCTCC.

Worth noting for this clonotype: A much larger clonotype is one base distant, so this may be a read error. Lacking the conserved final phenylalanine or tryptophan, this CDR3 likely reflects a read error. The chain recombines TRBV11-1 with TRBJ2-7; possibly TRBD1 for D (6 bases). The CDR3 loop spans 15 amino acids. CDR1 SGHAT and CDR2 FQDESV come from the germline V gene (reference sequence). Trimming shortened V by 0 bases and J by 2 bases, and 11 bases separated the two germline ends. The CDR3 sequence: CASSLAGQGPYEQYL. The DNA for the CDR3 is TGTGCCAGCAGCTTAGCGGGGCAGGGGCCCTACGAGCAGTACTTA.

Note on this clonotype: One end of the junction fails to match germline, which may point to a read error. The CDR3 region has the DNA TGTGCCAGCGGCTTACTTGACAGGGGCACAGATACGCAGTATTTT. It translates to CASGLLDRGTDTQYF. This sequence joins TRBV11-2 and TRBJ2-3, with 7 bases aligning to TRBD1. The CDR3 sequence is 15 residues long. Germline loops: CDR1 SGHAT, CDR2 FQNNGV.

Details on this clonotype: Being one base from a much bigger clone, this may be a read error. The final CDR3 position lacks the conserved phenylalanine or tryptophan, pointing to a likely read error. The chain carries TRBV11-1 and TRBJ2-1; 13 nucleotides align to TRBD2. Unmatched junction bases numbered 7, after V lost 6 bases and J lost 8 bases. CDR1 is SGHAT, CDR2 FQDESV, per germline (reference sequence). The CDR3 contains 15 residues. CDR3: CASSFGLAGVYEQFL. Here the CDR3 DNA reads TGTGCCAGCAGTTTCGGACTAGCGGGGGTCTATGAGCAGTTCTTG.